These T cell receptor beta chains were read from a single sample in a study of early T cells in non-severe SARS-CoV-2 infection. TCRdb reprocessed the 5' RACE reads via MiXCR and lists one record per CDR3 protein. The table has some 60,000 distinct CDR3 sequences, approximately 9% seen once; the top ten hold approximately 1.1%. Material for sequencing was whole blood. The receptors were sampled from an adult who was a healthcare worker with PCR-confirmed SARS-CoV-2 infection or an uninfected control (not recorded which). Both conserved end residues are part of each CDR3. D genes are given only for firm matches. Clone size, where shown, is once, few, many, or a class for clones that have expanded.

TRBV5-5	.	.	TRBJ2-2	TGTGCCAGCAGCCCGCGGACGGGAGCCTTAACAAAGACCGGGGAGCTGTTTTTT	CASSPRTGALTKTGELFF
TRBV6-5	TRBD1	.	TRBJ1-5	TGTGCCAGCAGTTGGACAGGGAATCAGCCCCAGCATTTT	CASSWTGNQPQHF
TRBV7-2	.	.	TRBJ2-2	TGTGCCAGCAGCCGCGATTGGAACACCGGGGAGCTGTTTTTT	CASSRDWNTGELFF
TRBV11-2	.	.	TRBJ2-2	TGTGCCAGCAGCTCCCCCCGAGGGGTCACCGGGGAGCTGTTTTTT	CASSSPRGVTGELFF
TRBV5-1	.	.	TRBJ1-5	TGCGCCAGCAGCTTGGAACCTAGTTATAGCAATCAGCCCCAGCATTTT	CASSLEPSYSNQPQHF
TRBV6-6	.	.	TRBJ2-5	TGTGCCAGCTCCCGAACCATACTCGACTTGGGCGAAGAGACCCAGTACTTC	CASSRTILDLGEETQYF
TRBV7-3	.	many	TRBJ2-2	TGTGCCAGCAGTTCAACAGGGCCCGGGGAGCTGTTTTTT	CASSSTGPGELFF
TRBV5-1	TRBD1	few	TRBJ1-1	TGCGCCAGCAGCTCGGAGACAGGGGTGAACACTGAAGCTTTCTTT	CASSSETGVNTEAFF
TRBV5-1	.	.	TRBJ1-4	TGCGCCAGCTCCTTAGGGGTTAATGAAAAACTGTTTTTT	CASSLGVNEKLFF
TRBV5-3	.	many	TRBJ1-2	TGTGCCAGAAGCTTGTCTTTTCACCCAGACGTTCGTTATGGCTACACCTTC	CARSLSFHPDVRYGYTF
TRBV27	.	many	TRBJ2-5	TGTGCCAGCAGTCCCTTCCGGAGGGGGGGACAGCAAGAGACCCAGTACTTC	CASSPFRRGGQQETQYF
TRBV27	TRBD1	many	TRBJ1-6	TGTGCCAGCAGTTTAAGGGGGCAGGGGGATTCACCCCTCCACTTT	CASSLRGQGDSPLHF
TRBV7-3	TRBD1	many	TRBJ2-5	TGTGCCAGCAGCTCCGGACAGGGGGCGGGAGAGACCCAGTACTTC	CASSSGQGAGETQYF
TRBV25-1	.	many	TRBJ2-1	TGTGCCGTCTGGGGGCCGGGTGAGCAGTTCTTC	CAVWGPGEQFF